A selection of T cell receptor beta chains follows, all from one sample in a study of blood T cell repertoires in COVID-19. Sequenced by immunoSEQ multiplex PCR; TCRdb stores in-frame clones only, minus some. The profile covers approximately 400,000 clones, with around 92% appearing a single time and 1% to 1.5% taken by the ten largest. The sequencing input was peripheral blood. Receptors were obtained from a man aged 40-49 years with acute or convalescent COVID-19. Each CDR3 is given with its conserved first and last residue. The order of the fields is J gene, D gene, V gene, clone size, CDR3 protein, CDR3 DNA. A D gene is named only where the DNA matches it firmly. Where a row states a size, it is once, few, many or the class of an expanded clone; other rows omit it.

J: TRBJ1-2; D: TRBD1; V: TRBV11-2; size: -; CDR3: CASSLSGTGGNGYTF; DNA: TGTGCCAGCAGCTTATCCGGGACAGGGGGCAATGGCTACACCTTC
J: TRBJ1-2; D: TRBD1; V: TRBV3-1/TRBV3-2; size: -; CDR3: CASSSLRSGTGVFYGYTF; DNA: TGTGCCAGCAGCTCATTGAGAAGCGGGACAGGGGTTTTCTATGGCTACACCTTC
J: TRBJ2-1; D: -; V: TRBV7-8; size: -; CDR3: CASSARQDAYNEQFF; DNA: TGTGCCAGCAGCGCGAGACAGGATGCCTACAATGAGCAGTTCTTC
J: TRBJ1-2; D: -; V: TRBV12-3/TRBV12-4; size: -; CDR3: CASSPLQGFGYTF; DNA: TGTGCCAGCAGCCCGCTACAGGGATTTGGCTACACCTTC
J: TRBJ2-1; D: TRBD2; V: TRBV19; size: -; CDR3: CASSIQSGSIGEQFF; DNA: TGTGCCAGTAGTATACAAAGCGGGAGTATCGGTGAGCAGTTCTTC
J: TRBJ1-2; D: -; V: TRBV2; size: -; CDR3: CASSDGAGGYTF; DNA: TGTGCCAGCAGTGATGGTGCAGGGGGCTACACCTTC
J: TRBJ1-1; D: TRBD1; V: TRBV15; size: -; CDR3: CATRDRGFAEAFF; DNA: TGTGCCACCCGGGACAGGGGCTTTGCTGAAGCTTTCTTT
J: TRBJ2-1; D: -; V: TRBV4-1; size: -; CDR3: CASSQGKRADSYNEQFF; DNA: TGCGCCAGCAGCCAAGGTAAGCGAGCGGACTCCTACAATGAGCAGTTCTTC
J: TRBJ2-1; D: -; V: TRBV19; size: -; CDR3: CASSNIDEQFF; DNA: TGTGCCAGTAGTAACATCGATGAGCAGTTCTTC
J: TRBJ1-2; D: TRBD1; V: TRBV7-2; size: once; CDR3: CASSPDRGGYGYTF; DNA: TGTGCCAGCAGCCCCGACAGGGGAGGCTATGGCTACACCTTC
J: TRBJ1-1; D: TRBD1; V: TRBV6-5; size: -; CDR3: CASSRTGLLSEAFF; DNA: TGTGCCAGCAGTAGGACAGGGTTATTATCTGAAGCTTTCTTT
J: TRBJ2-7; D: TRBD1; V: TRBV11-2; size: -; CDR3: CASSLQGSSPYEQYF; DNA: TGTGCCAGCAGCCTACAGGGGTCATCACCCTACGAGCAGTACTTC
J: TRBJ1-2; D: -; V: TRBV6-2/TRBV6-3; size: -; CDR3: CASSRDTSLYGYTF; DNA: TGTGCCAGCAGCCGGGACACCTCCCTCTATGGCTACACCTTC
J: TRBJ2-6; D: -; V: TRBV12-5; size: once; CDR3: CASGFKVEHRTDVLRANVLTF; DNA: TGTGCTAGTGGTTTCAAAGTTGAACACAGGACGGACGTTCTCCGGGCCAACGTCCTGACTTTC